The clone carrying this TCR beta chain was counted a few times. This entry is derived from a study of cytomegalovirus exposure and HLA in healthy donors. Germline V CDR1 and CDR2: MNHNS, SASEGT. The CDR3 has 15 residues. Trimming removed 8 bases at V and 4 bases at J, with 18 bases between. Vbeta (60) and Jbeta (13) primers were used in the PCR. The protocol was immunoSEQ multiplex PCR, while the TCRdb copy is restricted to in-frame clones and leaves out a portion. Among around 170,000 clones listed, around four fifths were seen once. The donors comprised healthy bone marrow donors. This clonotype was obtained from a man younger than 35 in good health and CMV-seronegative. Specimen: PBMCs. This rearrangement joins TRBV6-1 to TRBJ1-5; D is undetermined. The CDR3 loop reads CASGVLPRGNQPQHF. In nucleotides, the CDR3 is TGTGCCAGCGGGGTCCTCCCAAGAGGGAATCAGCCCCAGCATTTT.